This TCR beta chain was documented in a study of blood T cell repertoires in COVID-19 (dated by TCRdb to the early 2020s). As for the study more broadly: Collaborator samples came from the United States, Italy and Spain and covered acute and convalescent phases of COVID-19. Deeply sampled blood TCRbeta repertoires from subjects exposed to, actively infected with, or recovered from COVID-19 were included in the dataset. HLA class I and class II types, where available, came from metadata supplied by the sample provider rather than from assay-based typing. The material from the prospective study consisted of cDNA or gDNA derived from T cells, B-cell-depleted T cells, or PBMCs. The samples were drawn from the first 160 participants of the ongoing ImmuneRACE study and from 1,254 subjects provided by 6 global collaborators. The repertoires were made available in a free public database intended to serve as a resource for research on the immune response to SARS-CoV-2. The sample metadata nearly always contained a de-identified subject ID, COVID-19 status, age in years and sex. Findings and caveats that apply to the study as a whole: The amount of clinical and demographic metadata varied by source and participant and was provided uncurated.

Points on this clone: No antigen is known for it. There are no base qualities to consult, and no much larger clone falls within one base.

TCRbeta CDR3 regions were amplified from genomic DNA using the immunoSEQ Assay, a bias-controlled multiplex PCR. The paper's data handling went like this. Within the assay, amplification of reference gene primers was used to estimate how many nucleated cells each sample contained. To quantify the absolute abundance of each unique TCRbeta CDR3 rearrangement, sequence reads were collapsed and filtered. For each sample, productive Simpson clonality was calculated as the square root of Simpson's diversity index across productive rearrangements. In its TCRdb copy, this immuneACCESS table keeps in-frame sequences only and misses some clones. Where compared with another copy, unresolved V genes explain less than half of these, and the others have no known cause. V, J and clone size reflect that table, while D and trimming were determined from the DNA. This sample is represented by some 400,000 clones; around 87% of them were singletons. 1.3% of the sample comes from the top ten.

Participants in the prospective study were aged roughly 18 to 100 years, lived in 20 to 25 United States geographic areas, and enrolled through a virtual design. In the prospective study, cohorts were assigned on the basis of participant-reported clinical history obtained from a screening survey and a study questionnaire. ImmuneRACE Cohort 3 recovered participants were defined by two consecutive negative NP/OP PCR tests, healthcare professional clearance, or symptom resolution. In the prospective study, whole blood, serum and a nasopharyngeal or oropharyngeal swab were collected from each participant by mobile phlebotomists. Additional blood draws and questionnaires over an approximately 2-month period could optionally be provided by prospective study participants. Before DNA extraction, blood samples from the prospective study were shipped at room temperature or frozen. CDR1 and CDR2, looked up from the germline V gene, are MGHRA and YSYEKL. The CDR3 goes from the cysteine to the phenylalanine over 16 residues. The DNA shown is the 48-base CDR3, in frame from base 1. V and J are truncated by 2 bases and 4 bases respectively, leaving an intervening sequence of 15 bases.

The sequenced sample consisted of PBMCs or T cells enriched from blood (not recorded which). The TCR originated in a man aged 25-45 years who had recovered from COVID-19. Rearrangement joined TRBV4-1 to TRBJ1-3, with no confidently assigned D gene. The DNA sequence follows: TGCGCCAGCAGCCAAAGTACGGGGTTATCGGGAAACACCATATATTTT. This codes for CASSQSTGLSGNTIYF.